Listed here are 28 T cell receptor beta chains from one sample, sequenced in a study of response to subunit inactivated influenza vaccine. MiXCR, applied by TCRdb to the RT-PCR reads, yields one record per CDR3 protein. The sample yields a few hundred thousand distinct CDR3 sequences, less than 15% seen once. Sample: PBMCs from blood, taken approximately 12 days after vaccination. Receptor source: a man between 45 and 60 years old who received an inactivated influenza vaccine.

This clonotype was observed at least ten times. The V call is TRBV5-1, the J call TRBJ2-1, with D unclear. The germline gives CDR1 SGHRS, CDR2 YFSETQ. CDR3 length: 13 amino acids. Trimming left V 5 bases short and J 4 bases short, with 10 bases between. DNA for the CDR3: TGCGCCAGCAGTTCTCGGGCATACAATGAGCAGTTCTTC. This encodes CASSSRAYNEQFF.

This clonotype appeared a few times. V is TRBV25-1 and J is TRBJ2-2; TRBD1 agrees at 8 bases. The CDR3 loop spans 12 amino acids. The V gene's germline CDR1 is MGHDK and CDR2 SYGVNS. The CDR3 DNA reads TGTGCTGGACAGGGCGACACCGGGGAGCTGTTTTTT. It encodes CAGQGDTGELFF.

The genes are TRBV11-2 and TRBJ2-1; D is perhaps TRBD2 (6 bases). CDR1 is SGHAT and CDR2 is FQNNGV in the germline V gene. The CDR3 extends over 15 amino acids. V dropped 8 bases and J dropped 2 bases, with 16 bases sitting between them. CDR3 residues: CASGTIAAPYNEQFF. The CDR3 DNA is TGTGCCAGCGGCACTATAGCGGCCCCCTACAATGAGCAGTTCTTC.

This chain links TRBV24-1 with TRBJ2-3; possibly TRBD2 for D (5 bases). The CDR3 loop spans 16 amino acids. Trimming left V 3 bases short and J 2 bases short, with 14 bases between. Germline V gene sequence: CDR1 KGHDR, CDR2 SFDVKD. This CDR3 reads CATSDVVSGSTDTQYF. In nucleotides, the CDR3 is TGTGCCACCAGTGATGTGGTCAGCGGATCCACAGATACGCAGTATTTT.

The V and J genes are TRBV5-1 and TRBJ2-7, with TRBD1 identical over 7 bases. The CDR3 has 15 amino acids. V trimming: 0 bases; J trimming: 4 bases; junction bases outside the gene matches: 7. The germline CDR1 and CDR2 sequences are SGHRS and YFSETQ. CDR3 nucleotides: TGCGCCAGCAGCTTGGAGGCAGGGGGAACGTACGAGCAGTACTTC. Translation gives CASSLEAGGTYEQYF.

This chain links TRBV7-2 with TRBJ2-5, with 10 bases matching TRBD1. V was pared by 1 base and J by 5 bases, with 4 bases of the junction left unmatched. Germline V lookup: CDR1 SGHTA, CDR2 FQGNSA. This CDR3 comprises 15 residues. The CDR3 is CASSLGDRGGETQYF. Written as DNA, the CDR3 is TGTGCCAGCAGCTTAGGGGACAGGGGCGGGGAGACCCAGTACTTC.

At least ten counts were recorded for this clonotype. The chain is built from TRBV4-3 and TRBJ2-1, with D possibly matching TRBD1 (6 bases). This CDR3 has 15 amino acids. Germline CDR1 is LGHNA and CDR2 is YSLEER. With 3 bases removed from V and 2 bases from J, the gap between germline ends came to 11 bases. This CDR3 reads CASSHTGTTYNEQFF. CDR3 bases: TGCGCCAGCAGCCATACCGGGACAACCTACAATGAGCAGTTCTTC.

The J gene is TRBJ2-5, the V gene TRBV20-1; 8 bases align to TRBD2. Germline V lookup: CDR1 DFQATT, CDR2 SNEGSKA (reference sequence). Losses at the gene ends were 4 bases for V and 2 bases for J; bases not matched to a gene: 3. CDR3 length equals 13 residues. CDR3 nucleotides: TGCAGTGCTAACATAGCGGGGCAAGAGACCCAGTACTTC. Its protein is CSANIAGQETQYF.

The chain uses TRBV30 and TRBJ2-7; D call uncertain. Trimming stripped 2 bases from V and 7 bases from J, with 9 bases between. CDR1 and CDR2 (germline): GTSNPN, SVGIG (reference sequence). The CDR3 is made up of 11 amino acids. The CDR3 DNA reads TGTGCCTGGAGTCGGAACTATGAGCAGTACTTC. Amino acid sequence: CAWSRNYEQYF.

Only one count was recorded for this clonotype. This rearrangement joins TRBV12-3 or TRBV12-4 to TRBJ2-2; 7 bases map to TRBD1. The CDR3 contains 16 residues. Trimming at V came to 1 base and at J to 1 base, leaving 3 bases not matched to a gene. CDR3 amino acids: CASSLVGQQNTGELFF. DNA of the CDR3: TGTGCCAGCAGTTTAGTGGGACAGCAGAACACCGGGGAGCTGTTTTTT.

This clonotype has only a few counts. J is TRBJ2-7 and V is TRBV18; 7 nucleotides agree with TRBD2. The V and J ends lost 2 bases and 3 bases, in that order; junction bases with no gene match: 4. The length of the CDR3 is 14 residues. Germline lookup yields CDR1 KGHSH and CDR2 LQKENI. CDR3 DNA sequence: TGTGCCAGCTCACCAAGCGGGGAGGTCTACGAGCAGTACTTC. Encoded protein: CASSPSGEVYEQYF.

This clonotype has ten or more counts. The V call is TRBV28, the J call TRBJ2-7; TRBD2 aligns across 11 bases. This CDR3 is 16 amino acids long. V gave up 6 bases and J gave up 4 bases; unmatched junction bases: 11. CDR1 and CDR2 (germline): MDHEN, SYDVKM. CDR3 region: CASSSRLAGGTYEQYF. Written as DNA, the CDR3 is TGTGCCAGCAGCAGTAGGCTAGCGGGAGGCACTTACGAGCAGTACTTC.

This clonotype turned up a few times. V gene TRBV20-1 combines with J gene TRBJ2-1; TRBD2 is a possible D gene (6 bases). CDR3 length: 17 amino acids. Germline V gene lookup returns CDR1 DFQATT and CDR2 SNEGSKA (reference sequence). V was pared by 3 bases and J by 2 bases, with 20 bases between. The chain's CDR3 is CSASRPRDGRTYNEQFF. In DNA form, the CDR3 reads TGCAGTGCTAGCCGTCCTAGGGACGGGAGAACCTACAATGAGCAGTTCTTC.

In its sample, this clonotype was seen a few times. The chain employs TRBV12-3 or TRBV12-4 and TRBJ2-2; D uncertain. This CDR3 contains 17 residues. V dropped 1 base and J dropped 7 bases, with 19 bases sitting between them. This CDR3 reads CASSLEGSRDHHGELFF. DNA for the CDR3: TGTGCCAGCAGTTTAGAGGGCAGCAGAGACCACCACGGGGAGCTGTTTTTT.

This chain links TRBV15 with TRBJ2-1, with a tentative D call TRBD2 (7 bases). Germline V gene sequence: CDR1 LNHNV, CDR2 YYDKDF (reference sequence). This CDR3 has 20 residues. Trimming cost V 0 bases and J 4 bases, with 25 bases left between them. The DNA for the CDR3 is TGTGCCACCAGCAGAGATAGGTTCCCAAGCGGGACAACCTCGTACAATGAGCAGTTCTTC. Translation: CATSRDRFPSGTTSYNEQFF.

J is TRBJ2-3 and V is TRBV7-9; the D gene is possibly TRBD2 (5 bases). CDR3 length equals 15 residues. Trimming removed 6 bases from V and 2 bases from J, with 15 bases in between. Germline V CDR1 and CDR2: SEHNR, FQNEAQ (reference sequence). The CDR3, as DNA: TGTGCCAGCAGGCTAGCCAGGTTACACACAGATACGCAGTATTTT. It yields the protein CASRLARLHTDTQYF.

V and J are TRBV10-3 and TRBJ2-7; the D call may be TRBD1 or TRBD2 (5 bases each). The V gene lost 0 bases and the J gene lost 2 bases, with 11 bases spanning the gap. Germline V lookup: CDR1 ENHRY, CDR2 SYGVKD. This CDR3 region has 15 residues. Here the CDR3 reads CAISESGPGTYEQYF. CDR3 coding DNA: TGTGCCATCAGTGAGTCGGGACCGGGAACCTACGAGCAGTACTTC.

This clonotype was counted between two and nine times. The V and J genes are TRBV29-1 and TRBJ2-3; tentatively, D is TRBD1 or TRBD2 (6 bases each). Germline V lookup: CDR1 SQVTM, CDR2 ANQGSEA. This CDR3 is built from 14 residues. V shed 7 bases and J shed 2 bases, with 16 bases lying between them. The CDR3 region has the DNA TGCAGCGCAAGACGCGGGACACTCACAGATACGCAGTATTTT. It codes for CSARRGTLTDTQYF.

This sequence joins TRBV28 and TRBJ2-1; D perhaps matches TRBD2 (7 bases). The CDR3 is 13 amino acids. Trimming took 2 bases from V and 15 from J, leaving 17 bases between them. CDR1 is MDHEN, CDR2 SYDVKM, per germline. The CDR3 DNA is TGTGCCAGCAGTTTAGGGCTTTTCGGGGGGCGGTTCTTC. Residues: CASSLGLFGGRFF.

The chain is built from TRBV10-3 and TRBJ1-4; D call uncertain. CDR1 is ENHRY and CDR2 is SYGVKD in the germline V gene. This CDR3 spans 15 amino acids. Trimming shortened V by 3 bases and J by 8 bases, and 16 bases separated the two germline ends. In DNA form, the CDR3 reads TGTGCCATCAGTGAAGGGCCCCTAGGGAAAGAAAAACTGTTTTTT. Protein product: CAISEGPLGKEKLFF.

This clonotype was seen a few times. J is TRBJ2-5 and V is TRBV5-1; 11 positions agree with TRBD2. The V segment lost 4 bases and the J segment 2 bases; nucleotides outside the gene matches: 4. CDR3 size: 15 residues. The germline V gene encodes CDR1 SGHRS and CDR2 YFSETQ. CDR3 sequence (DNA): TGCGCCAGCAGCACAGTAGCGGGAGGGCAAGAGACCCAGTACTTC. Translation gives CASSTVAGGQETQYF.

The chain is built from TRBV6-2 or TRBV6-3 and TRBJ2-2; D gene ambiguous. This CDR3 is built from 13 residues. Germline CDR1 reads MNHEY; CDR2 reads SVGEGT. The V gene lost 2 bases and the J gene lost 7 bases, with 8 bases spanning the gap. CDR3 nucleotides: TGTGCCAGCAGTTACCGGACCGACGGGGAGCTGTTTTTT. This sequence encodes CASSYRTDGELFF.

Only a few counts were recorded for this clonotype. This chain connects TRBV2 to TRBJ2-5; TRBD2 is a possible D gene (6 bases). The CDR3 spans 13 residues. Germline-derived CDR1 and CDR2 are SNHLY and FYNNEI. V was trimmed by 3 bases and J by 7 bases, leaving 12 bases between them. The CDR3 spells CASSDVGGGTQYF. CDR3 sequence (DNA): TGTGCCAGCAGTGACGTGGGAGGTGGGACCCAGTACTTC.

The chain employs TRBV6-1 and TRBJ2-2; TRBD2 agrees at 11 bases. The junction had 10 bases not matched to a gene; V was cut back by 5 bases and J by 2 bases. CDR1 is MNHNS, CDR2 SASEGT, per germline. This CDR3 is 18 amino acids long. For the CDR3, the DNA is TGTGCCAGCAGTCAGCCAATTAGCGGGGGGGGAAACACCGGGGAGCTGTTTTTT. Residues: CASSQPISGGGNTGELFF.

This chain links TRBV7-2 with TRBJ2-7, with D unresolved. This CDR3 is built from 14 residues. V gave up 0 bases and J gave up 3 bases, with 9 bases separating them. Germline V gives CDR1 SGHTA, CDR2 FQGNSA. The CDR3 coding sequence is TGTGCCAGCAGCTTAGCGCCTTTTGACTACGAGCAGTACTTC. It yields the protein CASSLAPFDYEQYF.

The chain couples TRBV5-1 to TRBJ2-1, with 13 bases identical to TRBD2. The CDR3 is made up of 16 amino acids. The V gene end was trimmed by 4 bases and the J gene end by 7 bases; junction bases not matched to a gene: 8. Per germline, CDR1 SGHRS and CDR2 YFSETQ. As DNA, the CDR3 is TGCGCCAGCAGCGCACTAGCGGGGGGGGCAGGAAATGAGCAGTTCTTC. The encoded protein is CASSALAGGAGNEQFF.

The gene calls are TRBV12-3 or TRBV12-4 and TRBJ1-5; a possible D gene is TRBD1 (6 bases). This CDR3 contains 16 residues. V dropped 6 bases and J dropped 1 base, with 16 bases sitting between them. The CDR3 DNA reads TGTGCCAGCAGCACAACAGGGATGGGGAGCAATCAGCCCCAGCATTTT. It encodes CASSTTGMGSNQPQHF.

The V call is TRBV4-3, the J call TRBJ2-1; D remains unclear. The CDR3 has 14 amino acids. V was cut by 3 bases and J by 3 bases, with 9 bases left in between. Germline values: CDR1 LGHNA, CDR2 YSLEER. The CDR3 DNA is TGCGCCAGCAGCCATGAACTATTCTACAATGAGCAGTTCTTC. It translates to CASSHELFYNEQFF.